This T cell receptor beta chain was sequenced during a study of blood T cells in healthy people across ages. This clonotype was seen a handful of times. Sample-barcoded 5' priming and a J-beta primer mix drove a second PCR of about 6 to 12 cycles. TCRdb re-derived calls from the 5' RACE reads in MiXCR, one entry per CDR3 protein. Here the sample spans 550,000 to 600,000 distinct CDR3 sequences, 27% being singletons. This CDR3 has 13 residues. Trimming cost V 7 bases and J 3 bases, with 10 bases left between them. Germline CDR1 MNHEY, CDR2 SVGAGI. Input material: blood. The chain uses TRBV6-5 and TRBJ2-1; D ambiguous. The sequence derives from a woman in her 70s in good health. CDR3 amino acids: CASKPDGYNEQFF. The CDR3 DNA is TGTGCCAGCAAACCCGACGGCTACAATGAGCAGTTCTTC.